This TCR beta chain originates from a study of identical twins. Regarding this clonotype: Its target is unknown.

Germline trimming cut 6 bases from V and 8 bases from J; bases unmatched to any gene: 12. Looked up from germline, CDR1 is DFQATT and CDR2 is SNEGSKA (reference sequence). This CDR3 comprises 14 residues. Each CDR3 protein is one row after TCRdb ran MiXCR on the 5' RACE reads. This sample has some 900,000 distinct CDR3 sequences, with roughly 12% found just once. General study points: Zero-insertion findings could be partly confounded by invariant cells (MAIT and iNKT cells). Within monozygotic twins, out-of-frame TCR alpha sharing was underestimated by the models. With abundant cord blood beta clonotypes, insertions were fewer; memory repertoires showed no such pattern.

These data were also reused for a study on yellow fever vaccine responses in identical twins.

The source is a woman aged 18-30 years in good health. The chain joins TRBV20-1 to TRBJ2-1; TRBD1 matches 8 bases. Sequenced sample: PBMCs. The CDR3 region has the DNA TGCAGTGCCCAAACAGGGGGGTCGGCCGATGAGCAGTTCTTC. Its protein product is CSAQTGGSADEQFF.